The sequence of this T cell receptor (beta chain) was determined in a study of CD8 T cells in ankylosing spondylitis. CDR3 length: 14 amino acids. In germline, CDR1 is SQVTM, CDR2 ANQGSEA. With 4 bases removed from V and 7 bases from J, the gap between germline ends came to 16 bases. Regarding this clonotype: No antigen is known for it.

A quantitative 5'-RACE method, one with molecular barcodes, was used to make TCR beta libraries. MiXCR was run by TCRdb on the 5' RACE reads, yielding one entry per CDR3 protein. The data contain about 220,000 distinct CDR3 sequences, 7.3% of them singletons. General study points: Ankylosing spondylitis blood seemed to carry a telltale TCR beta motif made of several highly homologous variants. Disease-linked clones were reportedly significantly enriched in matched ankylosing spondylitis synovial fluid. Relatively rare in peripheral blood, disease-linked clones were also CD8+. Earlier authors reported some of these motif variants in reactive arthritis synovial fluid and blood.

The sample was blood, either unsorted or a sorted T cell fraction (not recorded which). The V and J genes are TRBV29-1 and TRBJ1-4, with D tentatively TRBD1 (5 bases). The TCR comes from a male donor with ankylosing spondylitis. CDR3 sequence reads: CSVGGRGDGEKLFF. CDR3 nucleotide sequence: TGCAGCGTTGGAGGGAGGGGAGACGGTGAAAAACTGTTTTTT.